Following are 14 T cell receptor beta chains from one sample sequenced in a study of CD8+ T cells in alopecia areata. Described treatment: oral pan-JAK inhibitor, 5-10 mg twice daily. cDNA reverse transcribed from extracted RNA served as the sequencing template. TCRdb's copy holds only in-frame clones and misses some; the assay was immunoSEQ multiplex PCR. The sample records roughly 210,000 clones, 40% to 55% being singletons. The sequencing here drew on CD4+ T cells sorted from blood, taken between weeks 36 and 40, from a patient treated with tofacitinib. Receptors were obtained from a human donor with alopecia areata.

The chain joins TRBV6-5 to TRBJ1-1; 7 bases fit TRBD1. Germline V gene sequence: CDR1 MNHEY, CDR2 SVGAGI. The CDR3 covers 13 residues. V gave up 5 bases and J gave up 4 bases; unmatched junction bases: 4. CDR3 DNA sequence: TGTGCCAGCAGTAAAGGGGGCCCCACTGAAGCTTTCTTT. Protein: CASSKGGPTEAFF.

This clone showed up just a few times. This chain links TRBV6-1 with TRBJ2-5; no firm D call. Between the trimmed V and J ends, which lost 2 bases and 2 bases, there was a span of 0 bases. This CDR3 is 11 amino acids long. Germline loops: CDR1 MNHNS, CDR2 SASEGT. The CDR3 region is CASSEQETQYF. For the CDR3, the DNA is TGTGCCAGCAGTGAACAAGAGACCCAGTACTTC.

The rearrangement uses TRBV5-1 and TRBJ2-7; D remains unclear. Germline-derived CDR1 and CDR2 are SGHRS and YFSETQ. The CDR3 is 14 residues long. V shed 0 bases and J shed 5 bases, with 12 bases lying between them. This CDR3 reads CASSLELGSDEQYF. CDR3 bases: TGCGCCAGCAGCTTGGAACTGGGTAGTGACGAGCAGTACTTC.

This clone was counted a single time. The chain uses TRBV14 and TRBJ1-2, with 8 nucleotides matching TRBD1. Germline CDR1 and CDR2: SGHDN and FVKESK. This CDR3 has 15 amino acids. The trim removed 4 bases at V and 4 bases at J, leaving 8 bases unmatched. The DNA for the CDR3 is TGTGCCAGCAGCCCGACCTTCAGGGGGCTCTATGGCTACACCTTC. Protein product: CASSPTFRGLYGYTF.

The chain recombines TRBV15 with TRBJ2-1; 7 nucleotides align to TRBD1. Germline CDR1 is LNHNV and CDR2 is YYDKDF (reference sequence). Trimming at V came to 5 bases and at J to 8 bases, leaving 9 bases not matched to a gene. CDR3 length equals 14 residues. The CDR3 sequence is CATSVSTGFDEQFF. The CDR3 region has the DNA TGTGCCACCAGCGTTTCGACAGGGTTTGATGAGCAGTTCTTC.

This clone was recorded a few times. The CDR3 sequence is CSVMRGNTEAFF. The CDR3 bases are TGCAGCGTTATGCGGGGGAACACTGAAGCTTTCTTT. The chain uses TRBV29-1 and TRBJ1-1; D uncertain. The CDR3 runs 12 residues. The germline gives CDR1 SQVTM, CDR2 ANQGSEA. The V gene lost 5 bases and the J gene lost 1 base, with 8 bases spanning the gap.

The chain couples TRBV2 to TRBJ1-2; D may be TRBD1 (5 bases). Germline-derived CDR1 and CDR2 are SNHLY and FYNNEI. The CDR3 is made up of 13 amino acids. V lost 5 bases and J 4 bases, leaving 11 bases between the germline ends. DNA for the CDR3: TGTGCCAGCAGTACCCAGGGAGCCTATGGCTACACCTTC. Its translation: CASSTQGAYGYTF.

This clone was detected once. This chain connects TRBV6-5 to TRBJ2-5, with TRBD2 identical over 10 bases. This CDR3 is 15 amino acids long. J lost 3 bases, V lost 4 bases, and 5 bases had no gene match. Germline V gene lookup returns CDR1 MNHEY and CDR2 SVGAGI. CDR3 in amino acids: CASSSPSGSEETQYF. The CDR3 nucleotides read TGTGCCAGCAGTTCGCCTAGCGGGAGCGAAGAGACCCAGTACTTC.

The chain joins TRBV5-1 to TRBJ2-1; no definite D call. Trimming took 2 bases from V and 10 from J, leaving 16 bases between them. The CDR3 has 14 residues. CDR1 is SGHRS, CDR2 YFSETQ, per germline. The CDR3 DNA reads as TGCGCCAGCAGCTTCTCGGCGGTAGCAGAGGAGCAGTTCTTC. Encoded protein: CASSFSAVAEEQFF.

This clone was detected only a few times. This chain connects TRBV4-2 to TRBJ2-7; D is unclear. V dropped 0 bases and J dropped 6 bases, with 12 bases sitting between them. Germline V lookup: CDR1 LGHNA, CDR2 YNFKEQ. The CDR3 has 14 residues. The CDR3 region is CASSQDRVGREQYF. The DNA for the CDR3 is TGTGCCAGCAGCCAAGATCGCGTCGGGCGCGAGCAGTACTTC.

In its sample, this clone was seen a few times. The chain employs TRBV29-1 and TRBJ2-1; 7 bases are a match to TRBD1. The V segment lost 2 bases and the J segment 6 bases; nucleotides outside the gene matches: 7. The CDR3 extends over 14 amino acids. CDR1 and CDR2 from the germline V gene are SQVTM and ANQGSEA. For the CDR3, the DNA is TGCAGCGTTGAATTCAGACAGGGTGTCAATGAGCAGTTCTTC. Residues: CSVEFRQGVNEQFF.

The chain is built from TRBV29-1 and TRBJ1-2; D remains unclear. V gave up 7 bases and J gave up 7 bases, with 13 bases separating them. The CDR3 is made up of 11 amino acids. The V gene's germline CDR1 is SQVTM and CDR2 ANQGSEA. The CDR3 sequence: CSAPGGLGYTF. The CDR3 nucleotides are TGCAGCGCCCCGGGAGGGCTTGGCTACACCTTC.

The chain joins TRBV9 to TRBJ1-5, with D possibly TRBD1 on 6 matching bases. The germline V gene encodes CDR1 SGDLS and CDR2 YYNGEE. This CDR3 has 14 amino acids. Trimming removed 4 bases from V and 3 bases from J, with 11 bases in between. CDR3 in DNA: TGTGCCAGCAGCCCTGGACAGATCAATCAGCCCCAGCATTTT. This sequence encodes CASSPGQINQPQHF.

V and J are TRBV29-1 and TRBJ1-1, with D maybe TRBD1 (6 bases). Per germline, CDR1 SQVTM and CDR2 ANQGSEA. The CDR3 runs to 14 residues. V dropped 6 bases and J dropped 0 bases, with 14 bases sitting between them. CDR3 region: CSVATTGLNTEAFF. CDR3 DNA: TGCAGCGTGGCAACGACAGGACTGAACACTGAAGCTTTCTTT.